Detailed here is one TCR beta chain. This clone was picked up one time. The antigen it recognizes is unknown. The record has no base qualities; no much larger clone is one base away. Receptor amplification or capture employed the immunoSEQ multiplex PCR assay. For the multiplex PCR, a mixture combining 60 forward primers for TCR Vbeta segments and 13 reverse primers for TCR Jbeta segments was used. The CDR3 region of rearranged TCR beta genes was amplified from genomic DNA by a multiplex PCR assay. The Illumina HiSeq System was used to sequence the amplified TCR beta libraries as 87-base-pair reads. For the original study's pipeline: In a later analysis, around 80 million unique TCR beta chains were counted across the 666 repertoires, and approximately 11 million of these chains were shared by at least two donors. Raw reads were error-corrected and collapsed into unique sequences by a nearest-neighbor algorithm in which closely related sequences were merged to remove PCR and sequencing errors. V, D and J gene segments were assigned by aligning CDR3 sequences to IMGT reference sequences. For a sequence to be retained, at least a six-nucleotide match to both a V gene segment and a J gene segment was required. Rearrangements were classified as productive when the CDR3 lacked stop codons and remained in frame with V and J, and all other rearrangements were classified as non-productive. Following IMGT convention, CDR3 was defined as the stretch from the second conserved V-encoded cysteine up to the conserved J-encoded phenylalanine. The earlier analysis of a few hundred of the donors excluded sequences that lacked an unambiguous match to a single V gene segment. An earlier analysis of 500 to 600 of the donors classified V segments as functional when productive rearrangements were above 56.7% and as segregating when the standard deviation between donors was above 5%. To diagnose cytomegalovirus status from the catalog of TCR beta chain sequences, a statistical classification framework was built. A later analysis assigned V and J genes by comparing TCR nucleotide sequences with IMGT/GENE-DB human TR gene sequences. The TCRdist pipeline was used in a later analysis to assign CDR3 sequences and most-parsimonious VDJ recombination scenarios. In a later analysis, each TCR beta chain was defined by its CDR3 amino acid sequence together with its V-gene family, and reads lacking a unique V-gene family were excluded. As a way to deal with suspected cross-contamination and a sequencing artifact, a later analysis dropped 450 to 600 nucleotide sequences that were highly shared and had low generation probability. In a later analysis, a clonal expansion index was calculated for each public chain from normalized within-repertoire ranks of inferred template counts. A later analysis computed generation probabilities with a VDJ recombination model fitted to out-of-frame rearrangements, and checked the results against IGoR. In a later analysis, TCR-TCR, TCR-HLA and TCR-CMV co-occurrence was scored with hypergeometric tests, and a repertoire-size bias correction was applied to TCR pairs. In a later analysis, false discovery rates were estimated by permuting HLA or CMV assignments 20 times. In a later analysis, co-occurring TCRs were grouped using DBSCAN, and TCRdist sequence similarity was added for clustering within HLA-allele-positive subsets. Repertoires with fewer than 30,000 or more than 120,000 public chains were left out of co-occurrence clustering, as were four to six repertoires with anomalous nucleotide sharing. TCRdb limited this immuneACCESS table to in-frame rearrangements with V and J called. A share of clones is missing; checked studies link under half to unresolved V genes, and the rest is unexplained. That table gives V, J and clone size, and the DNA gave D and trimming. A total of around 190,000 clones appear in this sample, about 83% of them only once. Jointly, the top ten make up 1.5% to 2% of the sample.

This record belongs to a study of cytomegalovirus exposure and HLA in healthy donors (dated by TCRdb to 2015 to 2018). Background for the entire study: According to an earlier analysis of 550 to 700 of the donors, about 170 million T cells yielded approximately 120 million unique TCR beta sequences and 276 Gb of sequence data. Across approximately 400 genotyped donors of the cohort, an average of about 220,000 unique TCR beta nucleotide sequences per donor were sequenced, and roughly a sixth of those sequences were non-productive. About five DR-DQ haplotypes were handled as single units for association and clustering, since linkage in the cohort was strong. To predict cytomegalovirus infection status, the study brought together high-throughput TCR immunosequencing, statistical association of individual TCRs with disease status, and machine learning. To decide whether each TCR beta V gene segment behaved as functional or pseudogenic, an earlier analysis of several hundred of the donors relied on high-throughput TCR beta sequencing. In a later analysis, previously published TCR beta repertoires from several hundred donors were re-analyzed and high-resolution HLA genotyping was added so that TCR occurrence patterns could be studied. All discovery cohort repertoires had been generated on a single sequencing platform. Both class I and class II loci were covered by HLA typing, at four-digit resolution. Rather than drawing on any new phenotypic data, the later analysis identified candidate immune exposures from TCR beta sequences and the way those sequences occurred across donors. Donor age, sex, ethnicity and CMV serostatus were compiled together with the repertoire data. Using immunosequencing, the study profiled T cell repertoires from about 650 subjects and related those repertoires to cytomegalovirus serostatus. A later genetic analysis used genome-wide SNP genotypes for about 60% of the 666 donors, treating that subset as a discovery cohort. Of the 350 to 400 genotyped donors, 65% to 90% fell in the genetic ancestry cluster associated with self-reported Caucasian donors. The study aimed to test whether cataloging public T cell receptors could reveal signatures of past pathogen exposure. Along with the roughly 700-subject first cohort, a separate validation cohort of 120 different subjects was used. The number of typed donors differed by locus: roughly 620-640 for A, B, C, DRB1 and DQB1; approximately 520 for DQA1; 606 for DPA1; and roughly 450 for DPB1. An early release covering about 600 HLA-typed donors comprised 250 to 350 gigabases of sequencing data and around 85 million unique TCR sequences.

Reading from cysteine to phenylalanine, the CDR3 counts 16 amino acids. CDR3 DNA only is kept here, 48 bases in frame from base 1. Based on the germline V gene, the CDR1 and CDR2 sequences are LGHNA and YSLEER. Germline trimming: 0 bases from V, 5 bases from J; junction bases outside gene matches: 8. In total, fewer than 750 healthy bone marrow donors made up the cohort. At the time of sampling, all cohort members were nominally healthy, though unrecorded immune exposures were likely present. The donor was CMV seropositive and belonged to the group of 250 to 300 seropositive cohort members. A peripheral blood sample was collected from each donor, and TCR beta sequencing was performed on peripheral blood mononuclear cells. The Qiagen DNeasy Blood Extraction Kit was used to extract genomic DNA from the blood cell samples. Results the study describes overall, beyond this receptor: Some IMGT-functional V segments, including TRBV6-2 and TRBV6-3, could not be distinguished by the 87-base-pair reads and were therefore excluded. In a later analysis, the rate of TCR association differed among HLA loci, with DRB1 alleles having the most associated TCRs and HLA-C alleles having the fewest. A later analysis reported that several top co-occurrence clusters appeared linked to parvovirus B19, influenza, CMV and Epstein-Barr virus. Assigning TCR associations to individual alleles was difficult when HLA alleles, especially DR and DQ, strongly co-occurred. HLA typing was unavailable for some donors at each locus, so association tests used only the typed subset. Roughly uniform sequencing depth across donors was assumed in presence/absence analyses, although this assumption may not hold. According to the authors, the approach could potentially be generalized to other disease states and immunological phenotypes. For the cohort, immune exposure information was limited to CMV serostatus. In vitro tests confirmed that a few of the cytomegalovirus-associated TCR beta chains recognize cytomegalovirus antigens. A later analysis associated 15,000 or so TCR beta sequences with specific HLA alleles at a false discovery rate of 0.05. Most TCR sequences were seen in very few donors, while some public TCRs were found in many individuals. Most CMV-associated TCR beta chains appeared to be HLA-restricted in a later analysis, and the HLA associations seemed to be driven largely by CMV exposure. A further reported finding was that TCR beta sequences accurately predicted the HLA-A and HLA-B alleles for most subjects in the first cohort. In an earlier analysis of about 540 of the donors, most TCR beta V segments were observed in productive rearrangements about 90% or about 30% of the time, broadly matching IMGT annotations. In a later genetic analysis, fewer N-insertions in productive TCRs were reported among donors in an Asian-associated ancestry cluster than the roughly 700-donor mean. A later analysis found that HLA-associated TCR beta chains were more clonally expanded and had lower generation probabilities than equally common non-associated chains. Linkage disequilibrium might explain the correlated functional status among segregating V segments, but an unknown experimental factor could not be ruled out. Because counts were too low, about 15 rarely observed V segments, including chromosome 9 orphons, were left out of the earlier analysis of over 550 of the donors. In the study, 164 TCR beta chains were listed as associated with cytomegalovirus. A cluster of highly shared sequence variants was judged likely to represent a technical artifact of the sequencing pipeline. V-gene and J-gene trimming of TCR beta chains was associated with a missense DCLRE1C variant in a later genetic analysis, and the association was replicated in an independent cohort. The classifier was reported to diagnose cytomegalovirus status with high specificity and sensitivity in both the original cohort and the validation cohort. In this cohort, only TCR beta chains were sequenced, and detectable features were limited by the absence of alpha or paired-chain data.

The sample taken for sequencing was PBMCs. Recombination connected TRBV4-3 to TRBJ2-7, with TRBD1 identical over 9 junction bases. This TCR derives from a man aged 40-49 years in good health and CMV-seropositive. The nucleotides are TGCGCCAGCAGCCAAGATCCCGGGACAGGGTACGACGAGCAGTACTTC. Its protein product is CASSQDPGTGYDEQYF.